This section outlines one T cell receptor (beta chain) sequence together with its context. The antigen is undetermined. The junction differs from germline at one of its ends, possibly a read error. The read ends 3 residues shy of where the CDR3 ends; the end is completed using the germline J gene. The data are from a study of T cells in women clearing cervical HPV infection. Study at large: Case blood drawn at lesion detection; control blood after infection cleared. Only a few women had HLA typing results available. General study points: Combining TCR richness with V gene abundances gave approximately 0.8 AUC. Timing of associations relative to infection is unclear; T-cell subsets were not isolated.

Here immunoSEQ multiplex PCR was the method, and the copy in TCRdb shows in-frame clones only, minus some. Its table lists around 20,000 clones. Germline V gene sequence: CDR1 LGHNA, CDR2 YNFKEQ. The CDR3 runs 15 residues. The TCR comes from a woman between 18 and 70 years old with a cervical HPV16 infection that either progressed to CIN3+ or cleared (not recorded which). This rearrangement joins TRBV4-2 to TRBJ2-2; the match to TRBD2 covers 7 bases. The sample consisted of blood buffy coat. The CDR3 bases that were read are TGCGCCAGCAGCCAACTAGCGCAGAACACCGGGGAG. This translates into CASSQLAQNTGE. The full CDR3 protein is CASSQLAQNTGELFF.